A single T cell receptor beta chain is shown here with its context. Antigen unknown. This CDR3 region has 17 residues. J gave up 0 bases and V 5 bases, and 9 bases lay outside the gene matches. This sample was included in a study of T-cell memory formation after mild COVID-19. A single record per CDR3 protein comes from TCRdb applying MiXCR to the 5' RACE reads. The sample holds 150,000 to 200,000 distinct CDR3 sequences, roughly a third seen once. Broader study findings: SARS-CoV-2 specificity was not confirmed for second-wave clones peaking on day 37.

The V gene is TRBV12-3 or TRBV12-4, the J gene TRBJ2-4, with TRBD2 matching over 8 bases. The sequence was obtained from an adult woman who had mild COVID-19 (a few samples of this study predate the infection). Cell type and time point are not known. The sequencing input was PBMCs or a T cell subset sorted from them (not recorded which). The CDR3 loop is CASSPRGGSVAKNIQYF. The CDR3 nucleotides read TGTGCCAGCAGTCCCCGGGGGGGGTCGGTAGCCAAAAACATTCAGTACTTC.